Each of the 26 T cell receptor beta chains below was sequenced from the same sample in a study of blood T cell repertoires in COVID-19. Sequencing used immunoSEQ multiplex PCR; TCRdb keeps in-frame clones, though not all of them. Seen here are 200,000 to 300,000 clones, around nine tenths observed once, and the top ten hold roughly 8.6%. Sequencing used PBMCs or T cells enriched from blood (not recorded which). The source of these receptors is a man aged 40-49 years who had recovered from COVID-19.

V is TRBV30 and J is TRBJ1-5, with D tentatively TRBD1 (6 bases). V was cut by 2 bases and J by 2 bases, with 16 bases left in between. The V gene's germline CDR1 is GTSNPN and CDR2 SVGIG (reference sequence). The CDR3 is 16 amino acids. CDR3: CAWSIWAGDGNQPQHF. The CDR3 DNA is TGTGCCTGGAGTATTTGGGCAGGGGATGGCAATCAGCCCCAGCATTTT.

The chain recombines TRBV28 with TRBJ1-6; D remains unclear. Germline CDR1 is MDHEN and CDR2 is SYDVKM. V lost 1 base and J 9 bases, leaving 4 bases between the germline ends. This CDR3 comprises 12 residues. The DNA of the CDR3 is TGTGCCAGCAGTTTATCTCTTTCACCCCTCCACTTT. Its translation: CASSLSLSPLHF.

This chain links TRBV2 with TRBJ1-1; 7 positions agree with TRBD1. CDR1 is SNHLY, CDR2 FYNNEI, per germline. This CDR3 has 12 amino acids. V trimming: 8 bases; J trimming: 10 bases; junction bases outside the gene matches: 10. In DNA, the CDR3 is TGTGCCAGCGGGTCTTGGGCAGGGGGAGCTTTCTTT. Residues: CASGSWAGGAFF.

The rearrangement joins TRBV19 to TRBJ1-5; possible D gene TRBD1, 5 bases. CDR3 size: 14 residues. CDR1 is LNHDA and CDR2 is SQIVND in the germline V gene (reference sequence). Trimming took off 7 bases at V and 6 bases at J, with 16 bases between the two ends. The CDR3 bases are TGTGCCAGTACCCCGACAGATTTAGGTCAGCCCCAGCATTTT. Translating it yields CASTPTDLGQPQHF.

CDR3 sequence (DNA): TGTGCCAGCAGTTTACGCGAGCAGTACTTC. It is translated as CASSLREQYF. J is TRBJ2-7 and V is TRBV27; unclear D gene. V was trimmed by 2 bases and J by 6 bases, leaving 2 bases between them. The CDR3 is 10 residues long. Looked up from germline, CDR1 is MNHEY and CDR2 is SMNVEV (reference sequence).

DNA for the CDR3: TGTGCCAGCAGCTTAGCCCCAGGGATTGGGTCCTACAATGAGCAGTTCTTC. It is translated as CASSLAPGIGSYNEQFF. The chain uses TRBV7-2 and TRBJ2-1; D may be TRBD1 (5 bases). The CDR3 has 17 residues. Germline V lookup: CDR1 SGHTA, CDR2 FQGNSA. Trimming removed 0 bases at V and 1 base at J, with 13 bases between.

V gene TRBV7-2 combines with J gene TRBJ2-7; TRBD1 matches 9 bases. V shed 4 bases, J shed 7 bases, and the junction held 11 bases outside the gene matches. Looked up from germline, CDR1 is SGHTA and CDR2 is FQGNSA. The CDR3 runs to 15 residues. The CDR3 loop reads CASSSTPGQGGEQYF. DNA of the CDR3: TGTGCCAGCAGCTCAACGCCGGGACAGGGTGGAGAGCAGTACTTC. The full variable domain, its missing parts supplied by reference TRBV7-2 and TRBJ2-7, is GAGVSQSPSNKVTEKGKDVELRCDPISGHTALYWYRQSLGQGLEFLIYFQGNSAPDKSGLPSDRFSAERTGGSVSTLTIQRTQQEDSAVYLCASSSTPGQGGEQYFGPGTRLTVT.

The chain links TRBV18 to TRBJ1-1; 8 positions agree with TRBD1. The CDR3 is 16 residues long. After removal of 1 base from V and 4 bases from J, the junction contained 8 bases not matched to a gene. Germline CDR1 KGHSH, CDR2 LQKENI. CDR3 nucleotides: TGTGCCAGCTCACCACTCGGACAGGGCTCCCCCACTGAAGCTTTCTTT. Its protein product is CASSPLGQGSPTEAFF.

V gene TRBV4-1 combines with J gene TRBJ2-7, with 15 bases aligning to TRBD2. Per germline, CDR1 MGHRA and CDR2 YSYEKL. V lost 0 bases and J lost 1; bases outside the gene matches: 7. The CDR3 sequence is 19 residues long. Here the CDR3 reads CASSQDVGLAGGGSYEQYF. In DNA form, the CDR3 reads TGCGCCAGCAGCCAAGACGTTGGACTAGCGGGAGGGGGGTCCTACGAGCAGTACTTC.

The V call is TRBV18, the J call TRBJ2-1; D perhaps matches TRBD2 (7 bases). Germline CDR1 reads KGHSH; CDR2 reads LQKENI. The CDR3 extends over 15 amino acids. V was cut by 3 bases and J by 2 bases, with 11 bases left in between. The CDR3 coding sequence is TGTGCCAGCTCACCGGGGGGGGCTGCCTACAATGAGCAGTTCTTC. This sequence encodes CASSPGGAAYNEQFF.

The CDR3 bases are TGCGCCAGCAGTCCGGACAGGACTAATGAAAAACTGTTTTTT. It specifies CASSPDRTNEKLFF. This chain joins TRBV10-1 and TRBJ1-4; 7 positions agree with TRBD1. From germline, CDR1 is WNHNN and CDR2 SYGVQD (reference sequence). Trimming cost V 5 bases and J 2 bases; bases outside gene matches: 2. The CDR3 is 14 amino acids.

The CDR3 DNA follows: TGTGCCTGGACCGTATCCTCTGGAAACACCATATATTTT. This encodes CAWTVSSGNTIYF. The chain recombines TRBV30 with TRBJ1-3; D unresolved. The CDR3 runs to 13 residues. CDR1 and CDR2 from the germline V gene are GTSNPN and SVGIG (reference sequence). Trimming stripped 4 bases from V and 0 bases from J, with 7 bases between.

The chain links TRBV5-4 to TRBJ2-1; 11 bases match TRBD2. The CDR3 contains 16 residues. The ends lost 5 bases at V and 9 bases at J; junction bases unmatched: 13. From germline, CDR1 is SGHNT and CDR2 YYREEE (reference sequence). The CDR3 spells CASSLSFGLAGGEQFF. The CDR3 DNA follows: TGTGCCAGCAGTTTGTCGTTCGGACTAGCGGGCGGTGAGCAGTTCTTC. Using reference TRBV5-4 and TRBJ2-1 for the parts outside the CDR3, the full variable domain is ETGVTQSPTHLIKTRGQQVTLRCSSQSGHNTVSWYQQALGQGPQFIFQYYREEENGRGNFPPRFSGLQFPNYSSELNVNALELDDSALYLCASSLSFGLAGGEQFFGPGTRLTVL.

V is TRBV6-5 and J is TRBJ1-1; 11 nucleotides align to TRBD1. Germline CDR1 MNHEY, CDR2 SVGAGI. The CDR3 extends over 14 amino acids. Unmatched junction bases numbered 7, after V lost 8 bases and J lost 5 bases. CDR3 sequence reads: CASERDRGLTEAFF. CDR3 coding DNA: TGTGCCAGCGAAAGGGACAGGGGGTTGACTGAAGCTTTCTTT.

The CDR3 DNA is TGTGCCAGCAATGGCGGGAGGGCCGAGGCGACCCAGTACTTC. As protein: CASNGGRAEATQYF. V and J are TRBV7-9 and TRBJ2-5; 9 bases agree with TRBD2. Per the germline V gene, CDR1 is SEHNR and CDR2 is FQNEAQ (reference sequence). The CDR3 runs 14 residues. The V gene end was trimmed by 7 bases and the J gene end by 7 bases; junction bases not matched to a gene: 10.

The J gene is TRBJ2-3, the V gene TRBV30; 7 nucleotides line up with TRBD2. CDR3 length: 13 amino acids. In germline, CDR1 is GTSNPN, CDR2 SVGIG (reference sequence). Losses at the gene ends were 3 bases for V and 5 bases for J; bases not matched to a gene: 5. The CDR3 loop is CAWRLAGVDTQYF. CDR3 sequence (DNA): TGTGCCTGGAGACTTGCGGGGGTAGATACGCAGTATTTT. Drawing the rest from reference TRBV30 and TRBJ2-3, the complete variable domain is SQTIHQWPATLVQPVGSPLSLECTVEGTSNPNLYWYRQAAGRGLQLLFYSVGIGQISSEVPQNLSASRPQDRQFILSSKKLLLSDSGFYLCAWRLAGVDTQYFGPGTRLTVL.

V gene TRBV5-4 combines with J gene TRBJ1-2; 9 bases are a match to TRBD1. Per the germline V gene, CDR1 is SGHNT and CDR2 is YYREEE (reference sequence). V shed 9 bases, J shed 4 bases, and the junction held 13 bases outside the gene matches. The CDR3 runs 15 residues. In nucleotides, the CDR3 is TGTGCCATGGCCCTCCGGGACAGGGCCCTCTATGGCTACACCTTC. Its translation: CAMALRDRALYGYTF.

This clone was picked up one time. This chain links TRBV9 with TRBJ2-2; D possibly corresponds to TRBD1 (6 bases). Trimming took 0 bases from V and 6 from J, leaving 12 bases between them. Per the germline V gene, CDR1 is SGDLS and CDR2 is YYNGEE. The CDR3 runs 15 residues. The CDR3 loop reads CASSVATGVAGELFF. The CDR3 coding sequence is TGTGCCAGCAGCGTAGCGACAGGCGTTGCCGGGGAGCTGTTTTTT.

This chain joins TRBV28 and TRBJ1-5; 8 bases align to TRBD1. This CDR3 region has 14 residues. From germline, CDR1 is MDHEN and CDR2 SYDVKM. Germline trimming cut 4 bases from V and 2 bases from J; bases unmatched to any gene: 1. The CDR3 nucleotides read TGTGCCAGCAGTTCGGACAGGGGCAATCAGCCCCAGCATTTT. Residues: CASSSDRGNQPQHF.

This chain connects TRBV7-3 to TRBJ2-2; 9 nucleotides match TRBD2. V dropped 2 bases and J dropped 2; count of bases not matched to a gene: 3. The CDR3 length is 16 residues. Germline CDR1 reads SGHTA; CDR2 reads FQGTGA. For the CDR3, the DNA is TGTGCCAGCAGCTTAGGACTAGCGAGCAACACCGGGGAGCTGTTTTTT. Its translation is CASSLGLASNTGELFF.

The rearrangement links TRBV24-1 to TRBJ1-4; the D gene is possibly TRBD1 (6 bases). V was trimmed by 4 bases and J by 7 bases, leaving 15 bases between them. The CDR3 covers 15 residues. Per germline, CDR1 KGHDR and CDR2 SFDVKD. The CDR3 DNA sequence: TGTGCCACCAGTGACCCGCGGGGGGGCGGTGAAAAACTGTTTTTT. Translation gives CATSDPRGGGEKLFF.

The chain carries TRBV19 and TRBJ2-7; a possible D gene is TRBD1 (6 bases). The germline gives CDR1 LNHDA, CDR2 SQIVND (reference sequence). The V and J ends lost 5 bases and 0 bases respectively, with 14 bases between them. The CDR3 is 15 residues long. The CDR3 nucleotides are TGTGCCAGTAGTTCGGACAGTTCCTTCTCCTACGAGCAGTACTTC. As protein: CASSSDSSFSYEQYF.

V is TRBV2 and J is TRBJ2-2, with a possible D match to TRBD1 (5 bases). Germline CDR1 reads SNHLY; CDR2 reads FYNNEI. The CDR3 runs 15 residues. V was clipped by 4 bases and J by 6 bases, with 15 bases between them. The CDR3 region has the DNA TGTGCCAGCAGTGGAGGACAAATTAGGTCCGGGGAGCTGTTTTTT. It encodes CASSGGQIRSGELFF. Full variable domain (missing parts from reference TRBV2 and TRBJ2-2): EPEVTQTPSHQVTQMGQEVILRCVPISNHLYFYWYRQILGQKVEFLVSFYNNEISEKSEIFDDQFSVERPDGSNFTLKIRSTKLEDSAMYFCASSGGQIRSGELFFGEGSRLTVL.

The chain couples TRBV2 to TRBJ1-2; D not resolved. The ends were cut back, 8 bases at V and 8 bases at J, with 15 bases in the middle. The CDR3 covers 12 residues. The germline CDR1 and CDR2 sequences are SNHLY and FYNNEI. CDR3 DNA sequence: TGTGCCAGCCTTGACAAGTACAGAGGCTACACCTTC. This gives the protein CASLDKYRGYTF.

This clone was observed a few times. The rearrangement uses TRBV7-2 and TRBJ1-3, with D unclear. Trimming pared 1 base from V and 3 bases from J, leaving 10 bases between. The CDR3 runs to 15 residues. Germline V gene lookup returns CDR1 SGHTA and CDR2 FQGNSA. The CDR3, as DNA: TGTGCCAGCAGCTTAGATTGGACTGGTGGAAACACCATATATTTT. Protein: CASSLDWTGGNTIYF.

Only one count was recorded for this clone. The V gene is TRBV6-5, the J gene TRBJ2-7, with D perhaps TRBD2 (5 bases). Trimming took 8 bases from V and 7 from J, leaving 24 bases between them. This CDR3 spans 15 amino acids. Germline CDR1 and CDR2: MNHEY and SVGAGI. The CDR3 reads CASLSRVAGNFEQYF. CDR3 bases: TGTGCCAGCCTCTCACGGGTCGCCGGGAATTTTGAGCAGTACTTC.